The source of this TCR beta chain is a study of CD8+ T cells in alopecia areata. The V segment lost 0 bases and the J segment 5 bases; nucleotides outside the gene matches: 5. Per the germline V gene, CDR1 is SQVTM and CDR2 is ANQGSEA. This CDR3 region has 14 residues. RNA extraction was followed by reverse transcription into cDNA, which acted as the sequencing template. Profiled with immunoSEQ multiplex PCR; TCRdb holds only in-frame clones, not every one. The sample contains approximately 150,000 clones, around 47% of which appear only once. This TCR came from a human donor with alopecia areata. V usage is TRBV29-1 and J usage is TRBJ2-7; 9 bases are a match to TRBD2. The sequenced sample consisted of CD4+ T cells sorted from blood. CDR3 DNA sequence: TGCAGCGTTGAAGATCCAGCGGGAGGTAACGAGCAGTACTTC. It is translated as CSVEDPAGGNEQYF.